The 24 T cell receptor beta chains below were found in one sample sequenced in a study of shared T cell receptors in the human thymus. Produced via immunoSEQ multiplex PCR; TCRdb's table is partial and in-frame only. The top ten hold roughly 0.0097% of the sample, which has about 660,000 clones, roughly 88% seen once. The sample was also reused in another study, on human thymus T cells.

The sample was thymocytes. The receptor source for this set is a boy in the first two years of life with a congenital heart defect.

The V call is TRBV14, the J call TRBJ1-1; 8 nucleotides agree with TRBD1. This CDR3 has 13 amino acids. Germline V lookup: CDR1 SGHDN, CDR2 FVKESK. Unmatched junction bases numbered 7, after V lost 10 bases and J lost 3 bases. CDR3 coding DNA: TGTGCCACCTCCCTACAGGGGGACACTGAAGCTTTCTTT. Translation: CATSLQGDTEAFF.

J is TRBJ2-5 and V is TRBV7-9; D is unresolved. CDR3 length: 17 residues. Trimming pared 1 base from V and 2 bases from J, leaving 17 bases between. CDR1 and CDR2 (germline): SEHNR, FQNEAQ (reference sequence). CDR3 residues: CASSLVLGGVVQETQYF. CDR3 sequence (DNA): TGTGCCAGCAGCTTAGTCTTGGGTGGAGTAGTTCAAGAGACCCAGTACTTC.

This chain connects TRBV4-3 to TRBJ2-5, with D perhaps matching TRBD2 (5 bases). Germline V gene data show CDR1 as LGHNA and CDR2 as YSLEER. The CDR3 has 14 residues. V lost 3 bases and J 6 bases, leaving 14 bases between the germline ends. The CDR3 DNA reads TGCGCCAGCAGCCAGGAGGCGGCGTCAAAGACCCAGTACTTC. Amino acids: CASSQEAASKTQYF.

This clone was picked up one time. The rearrangement links TRBV5-4 to TRBJ2-1; 9 nucleotides match TRBD2. Germline assignment: CDR1 SGHNT and CDR2 YYREEE (reference sequence). CDR3 length equals 14 residues. V gave up 5 bases and J gave up 6 bases; unmatched junction bases: 6. The CDR3 nucleotides are TGTGCCAGCAGTATAGCGGGAGAATTCAATGAGCAGTTCTTC. This gives the protein CASSIAGEFNEQFF. Full variable domain (remainder filled in from reference TRBV5-4 and TRBJ2-1): ETGVTQSPTHLIKTRGQQVTLRCSSQSGHNTVSWYQQALGQGPQFIFQYYREEENGRGNFPPRFSGLQFPNYSSELNVNALELDDSALYLCASSIAGEFNEQFFGPGTRLTVL.

The rearrangement links TRBV27 to TRBJ2-1; TRBD2 aligns across 10 bases. The CDR3 has 18 residues. Germline trimming cut 5 bases from V and 0 bases from J; bases unmatched to any gene: 10. From germline, CDR1 is MNHEY and CDR2 SMNVEV (reference sequence). Here the CDR3 reads CASSPLGPSGSSYNEQFF. The CDR3 coding sequence is TGTGCCAGCAGTCCGCTCGGCCCTAGCGGGAGCTCCTACAATGAGCAGTTCTTC.

The chain recombines TRBV10-3 with TRBJ2-2, with D possibly matching TRBD1 (5 bases). Germline V gene sequence: CDR1 ENHRY, CDR2 SYGVKD. V lost 6 bases, J lost 1 base, and 12 bases lay in between. CDR3 length: 15 residues. CDR3 in DNA: TGTGCCATCAGGACCAAAACAGGGAACACCGGGGAGCTGTTTTTT. Protein: CAIRTKTGNTGELFF.

This clone came up a few times. The rearrangement links TRBV27 to TRBJ2-2; 7 bases match TRBD1. This CDR3 comprises 20 residues. V lost 5 bases and J lost 3; bases outside the gene matches: 21. In germline, CDR1 is MNHEY, CDR2 SMNVEV (reference sequence). This chain's CDR3 is CASSPHQGDPRQPDTGELFF. CDR3 nucleotides: TGTGCCAGCAGTCCCCATCAGGGGGACCCTCGGCAGCCGGACACCGGGGAGCTGTTTTTT.

The chain recombines TRBV7-4 with TRBJ2-1; 9 positions match TRBD2. After removal of 2 bases from V and 5 bases from J, the junction contained 4 bases not matched to a gene. This CDR3 has 15 residues. Germline V CDR1 and CDR2: SGHVT, SQSDAQ. The CDR3 DNA follows: TGTGCCAGCAGCTTAATGCGGGAGGGGGACAATGAGCAGTTCTTC. Amino acid sequence: CASSLMREGDNEQFF.

The gene calls are TRBV25-1 and TRBJ2-6; 8 positions agree with TRBD1. CDR1 and CDR2 (germline): MGHDK, SYGVNS. CDR3 length: 18 amino acids. V was clipped by 4 bases and J by 0 bases; unmatched bases: 8. In DNA, the CDR3 is TGTGCCAGCAGTGGATCCGGGACAGGTAGCTCTGGGGCCAACGTCCTGACTTTC. This translates into CASSGSGTGSSGANVLTF.

Here the CDR3 DNA reads TGTGCCAGCAGCTCATACCAGACAGAACGACGGGAGCAGTACTTC. Translation gives CASSSYQTERREQYF. The chain couples TRBV5-6 to TRBJ2-7, with a weak D call TRBD1 (5 bases). Per germline, CDR1 SGHDT and CDR2 YYEEEE. The CDR3 spans 15 residues. Trimming stripped 3 bases from V and 7 bases from J, with 20 bases between.

The rearrangement joins TRBV27 to TRBJ1-5, with 9 bases matching TRBD1. The CDR3 sequence is 17 residues long. V shed 0 bases and J 5 bases; nucleotides not matched to a gene: 8. Germline-derived CDR1 and CDR2 are MNHEY and SMNVEV (reference sequence). CDR3 sequence (DNA): TGTGCCAGCAGTTTATCTTATAGCGGGACAGGGCATCAGCCCCAGCATTTT. It specifies CASSLSYSGTGHQPQHF.

The chain combines TRBV4-1 with TRBJ2-7, with D tentatively TRBD1 (5 bases). Germline V gene sequence: CDR1 MGHRA, CDR2 YSYEKL. The length of the CDR3 is 14 residues. The V and J ends lost 0 bases and 6 bases respectively, with 12 bases between them. Written as DNA, the CDR3 is TGCGCCAGCAGCCAAGACCCGCAGGGTCGCGAGCAGTACTTC. Its protein product is CASSQDPQGREQYF.

The count of this clone is one. The chain uses TRBV30 and TRBJ2-1; 12 bases line up with TRBD2. V trimming: 5 bases; J trimming: 9 bases; junction bases outside the gene matches: 11. There are 15 residues in the CDR3. Per germline, CDR1 GTSNPN and CDR2 SVGIG (reference sequence). The CDR3 reads CAWRNTSGRKGEQFF. The CDR3 DNA is TGTGCCTGGCGCAACACTAGCGGGAGGAAGGGTGAGCAGTTCTTC.

V is TRBV14 and J is TRBJ1-2; 7 positions match TRBD1. This CDR3 spans 16 amino acids. V lost 3 bases, J lost 7 bases, and 14 bases stayed unmatched. The germline V gene has CDR1 SGHDN and CDR2 FVKESK. This CDR3 is CASSHKSGYRDSGYTF. CDR3 nucleotides: TGTGCCAGCAGCCATAAAAGTGGGTACCGGGACAGTGGCTACACCTTC. The variable domain in full, completed from reference TRBV14 and TRBJ1-2, reads EAGVTQFPSHSVIEKGQTVTLRCDPISGHDNLYWYRRVMGKEIKFLLHFVKESKQDESGMPNNRFLAERTGGTYSTLKVQPAELEDSGVYFCASSHKSGYRDSGYTFGSGTRLTVV.

The chain links TRBV5-4 to TRBJ2-2, with no clear D. The ends were cut back, 0 bases at V and 2 bases at J, with 8 bases in the middle. In germline, CDR1 is SGHNT, CDR2 YYREEE (reference sequence). CDR3 length: 15 amino acids. CDR3 sequence reads: CASSLAPSNTGELFF. The CDR3 DNA reads TGTGCCAGCAGCTTGGCCCCCTCTAACACCGGGGAGCTGTTTTTT.

This chain links TRBV30 with TRBJ1-1; 7 nucleotides agree with TRBD1. The CDR3 length is 14 residues. V lost 3 bases, J lost 0 bases, and 4 bases stayed unmatched. Germline CDR1 GTSNPN, CDR2 SVGIG (reference sequence). The CDR3 is CAWRGGQVNTEAFF. CDR3 bases: TGTGCCTGGAGGGGCGGACAGGTGAACACTGAAGCTTTCTTT.

This clone was seen just once. The chain combines TRBV7-9 with TRBJ1-1; the match to TRBD1 covers 9 bases. Germline V gene lookup returns CDR1 SEHNR and CDR2 FQNEAQ (reference sequence). The length of the CDR3 is 15 residues. Trimming took 3 bases from V and 12 from J; bases not matched to a gene: 14. The CDR3 DNA reads as TGTGCCAGCAGCTTCAACCCCCCGGGACAGGGAGTGTCTTTCTTT. Translating gives CASSFNPPGQGVSFF.

This sequence joins TRBV7-9 and TRBJ2-7; 7 bases map to TRBD1. V shed 5 bases and J 4 bases; nucleotides not matched to a gene: 11. Germline CDR1 reads SEHNR; CDR2 reads FQNEAQ (reference sequence). The length of the CDR3 is 15 residues. The CDR3: CASSPMRDRYYEQYF. In nucleotides, the CDR3 is TGTGCCAGCAGCCCCATGAGGGACAGATATTACGAGCAGTACTTC.

This clone appeared once. The chain recombines TRBV4-3 with TRBJ1-2; D ambiguous. Trimming removed 0 bases at V and 4 bases at J, with 18 bases between. The CDR3 loop spans 17 amino acids. Looked up from germline, CDR1 is LGHNA and CDR2 is YSLEER. CDR3: CASSQDPQERDPYGYTF. The DNA of the CDR3 is TGCGCCAGCAGCCAAGATCCCCAGGAGCGGGATCCCTATGGCTACACCTTC.

V and J are TRBV6-1 and TRBJ2-5; 8 positions match TRBD1. CDR1 is MNHNS and CDR2 is SASEGT in the germline V gene. Trimming cost V 10 bases and J 2 bases; bases outside gene matches: 12. This CDR3 has 15 amino acids. As DNA, the CDR3 is TGTGCCACCAGGACCGGACAGGGCTATCAAGAGACCCAGTACTTC. Translating gives CATRTGQGYQETQYF.

The genes are TRBV5-4 and TRBJ2-7, with 10 bases fitting TRBD2. V was clipped by 6 bases and J by 6 bases; unmatched bases: 18. CDR1 is SGHNT, CDR2 YYREEE, per germline (reference sequence). The CDR3 has 17 residues. The CDR3 sequence: CASTPFGAGGKWGEQYF. The CDR3 nucleotides are TGTGCCAGCACCCCCTTTGGAGCGGGAGGGAAATGGGGCGAGCAGTACTTC.

The V call is TRBV6-6, the J call TRBJ2-5; TRBD2 might be the D (6 bases). Germline CDR1 is MNHNY and CDR2 is SVGAGI (reference sequence). The CDR3 has 14 residues. Trimming stripped 6 bases from V and 7 bases from J, with 18 bases between. The CDR3 region is CASSRPLWRGTQYF. Here the CDR3 DNA reads TGTGCCAGCAGCCGTCCACTCTGGCGGGGGACCCAGTACTTC.

This clone was seen only once. This rearrangement joins TRBV28 to TRBJ2-1, with 10 bases that match TRBD1. Germline V CDR1 and CDR2: MDHEN, SYDVKM. There are 13 residues in the CDR3. J was trimmed by 10 bases and V by 6 bases; bases with no gene match: 6. CDR3 sequence (DNA): TGTGCCAGCAGGGTCCGGGACAGGGGAGAGCAGTTCTTC. It codes for CASRVRDRGEQFF.

J is TRBJ2-1 and V is TRBV11-3, with TRBD2 matching 10 bases. The junction had 4 bases not matched to a gene; V was cut back by 5 bases and J by 6 bases. The germline V gene has CDR1 SGHNT and CDR2 YENEEA. The CDR3 consists of 14 residues. In DNA form, the CDR3 reads TGTGCCAGCAGCCGGGGACTAGCGTTCAATGAGCAGTTCTTC. This encodes CASSRGLAFNEQFF.